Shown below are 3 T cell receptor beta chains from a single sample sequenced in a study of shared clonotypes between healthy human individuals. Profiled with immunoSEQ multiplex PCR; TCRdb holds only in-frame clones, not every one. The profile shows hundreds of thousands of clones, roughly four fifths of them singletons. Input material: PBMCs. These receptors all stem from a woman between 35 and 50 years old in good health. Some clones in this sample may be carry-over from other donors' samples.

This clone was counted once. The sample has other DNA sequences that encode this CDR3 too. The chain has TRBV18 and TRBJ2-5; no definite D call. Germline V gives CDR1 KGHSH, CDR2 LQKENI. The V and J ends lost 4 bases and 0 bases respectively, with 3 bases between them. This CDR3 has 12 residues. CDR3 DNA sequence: TGTGCCAGCTCACAGTACCAAGAGACCCAGTACTTC. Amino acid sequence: CASSQYQETQYF.

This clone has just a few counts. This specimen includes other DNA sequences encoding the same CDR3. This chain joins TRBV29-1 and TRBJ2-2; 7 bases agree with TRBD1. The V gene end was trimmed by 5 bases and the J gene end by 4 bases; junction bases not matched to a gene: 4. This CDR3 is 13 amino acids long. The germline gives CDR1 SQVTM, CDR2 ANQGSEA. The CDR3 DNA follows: TGCAGCGTTACAGGGGTTCGCACCGGGGAGCTGTTTTTT. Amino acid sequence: CSVTGVRTGELFF.

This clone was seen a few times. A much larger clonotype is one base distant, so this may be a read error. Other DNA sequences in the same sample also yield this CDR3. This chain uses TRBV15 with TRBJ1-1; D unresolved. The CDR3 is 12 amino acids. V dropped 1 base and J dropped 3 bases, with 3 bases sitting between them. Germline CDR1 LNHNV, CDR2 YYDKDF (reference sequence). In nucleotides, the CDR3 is TGTGCCACCAGCAGAGGGTACACTGAAGCTTTCTTT. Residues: CATSRGYTEAFF.